The 20 T cell receptor beta chains reported below all come from one sample, sequenced in a study of TIL therapy for anti-PD-1-resistant metastatic lung cancer. Regarding time point: pre-treatment sample, taken before nivolumab and TIL therapy. This was the immunoSEQ v3 assay. The repertoire was sequenced with immunoSEQ multiplex PCR; TCRdb's copy has only in-frame clones and lacks some. The sample carries 55,000 to 65,000 clones, about two thirds recorded once. The sequencing here drew on blood, taken at baseline. The receptors derive from a person between 25 and 79 years old with non-small cell lung cancer.

This clone was counted only a few times. J is TRBJ1-2 and V is TRBV19; tentatively, D is TRBD1 (6 bases). V was trimmed by 9 bases and J by 4 bases, leaving 15 bases between them. Per the germline V gene, CDR1 is LNHDA and CDR2 is SQIVND (reference sequence). The CDR3 length is 13 residues. CDR3 bases: TGTGCCAGCACCACGGACAGAAGCTATGGCTACACCTTC. Translation gives CASTTDRSYGYTF.

The chain has TRBV6-1 and TRBJ2-1; 10 nucleotides match TRBD1. The ends lost 9 bases at V and 2 bases at J; junction bases unmatched: 4. CDR1 is MNHNS, CDR2 SASEGT, per germline. The CDR3 is 14 residues long. The CDR3 coding sequence is TGTGCCAGTACCGGGACAGGGGCCTACAATGAGCAGTTCTTC. Translated, it gives CASTGTGAYNEQFF.

The chain uses TRBV25-1 and TRBJ2-3; 7 nucleotides align to TRBD2. Germline-derived CDR1 and CDR2 are MGHDK and SYGVNS. V lost 7 bases and J lost 0; bases outside the gene matches: 4. The CDR3 loop spans 14 amino acids. The CDR3 DNA is TGTGCCAGCAAGGGGCGGGGGAGCACAGATACGCAGTATTTT. It codes for CASKGRGSTDTQYF. The whole variable domain, filled in from reference TRBV25-1 and TRBJ2-3, reads EADIYQTPRYLVIGTGKKITLECSQTMGHDKMYWYQQDPGMELHLIHYSYGVNSTEKGDLSSESTVSRIRTEHFPLTLESARPSHTSQYLCASKGRGSTDTQYFGPGTRLTVL.

The chain combines TRBV6-5 with TRBJ1-5; no reliable D call. This CDR3 contains 13 residues. The germline CDR1 and CDR2 sequences are MNHEY and SVGAGI. The germline V and J ends were trimmed by 0 bases and 6 bases, with 6 bases remaining between them. The CDR3 DNA reads TGTGCCAGCAGTTACTCCGTCAGTCAGCCCCAGCATTTT. This codes for CASSYSVSQPQHF.

The V and J genes are TRBV19 and TRBJ2-5; 10 positions match TRBD1. The CDR3 spans 15 residues. Germline trimming cut 3 bases from V and 5 bases from J; bases unmatched to any gene: 6. CDR1 and CDR2 (germline): LNHDA, SQIVND (reference sequence). CDR3: CASSIAGTGDETQYF. The DNA for the CDR3 is TGTGCCAGTAGTATTGCGGGGACAGGGGACGAGACCCAGTACTTC.

In its sample, this clone was seen a few times. The V gene is TRBV20-1, the J gene TRBJ1-2; D is unclear. CDR1 is DFQATT, CDR2 SNEGSKA, per germline (reference sequence). The CDR3 contains 9 residues. Deletions cut 6 bases from V and 7 bases from J, with 6 bases between. CDR3 protein: CSADVGYTF. The CDR3 region has the DNA TGCAGTGCCGACGTTGGCTACACCTTC.

The V and J genes are TRBV5-1 and TRBJ2-7; the D gene could be TRBD1 or TRBD2 (6 bases each). The germline CDR1 and CDR2 sequences are SGHRS and YFSETQ. The CDR3 is made up of 15 amino acids. V was pared by 4 bases and J by 4 bases, with 18 bases between. Here the CDR3 DNA reads TGCGCCAGCAGCCGGCTTTGGGGGGCTCCTTACGAGCAGTACTTC. Amino acids: CASSRLWGAPYEQYF.

The chain links TRBV11-1 to TRBJ2-5; 10 bases are shared with TRBD1. The V and J ends lost 5 bases and 4 bases, in that order; junction bases with no gene match: 7. CDR1 and CDR2 from the germline V gene are SGHAT and FQDESV (reference sequence). The CDR3 totals 15 residues. This chain's CDR3 is CASSHPTGGLETQYF. CDR3 nucleotide sequence: TGTGCCAGCAGCCATCCGACAGGGGGCCTAGAGACCCAGTACTTC.

This clone was detected only once. The V and J genes are TRBV5-1 and TRBJ1-2; D might be TRBD1 (5 bases). Germline CDR1 is SGHRS and CDR2 is YFSETQ. The V and J ends lost 0 bases and 6 bases respectively, with 9 bases between them. This CDR3 has 13 residues. CDR3 sequence (DNA): TGCGCCAGCAGCTTGGAGGGCAGGGATGGCTACACCTTC. It translates to CASSLEGRDGYTF.

V gene TRBV6-1 combines with J gene TRBJ2-1, with D uncertain. The CDR3 length is 16 residues. The germline V gene encodes CDR1 MNHNS and CDR2 SASEGT. V was clipped by 2 bases and J by 8 bases, with 19 bases between them. CDR3: CASSEPPWALRHEQFF. DNA for the CDR3: TGTGCCAGCAGTGAACCTCCGTGGGCCCTACGGCATGAGCAGTTCTTC.

V usage is TRBV7-9 and J usage is TRBJ2-7; D remains unclear. The CDR3 is 13 residues long. The V gene lost 4 bases and the J gene lost 6 bases, with 13 bases spanning the gap. Germline assignment: CDR1 SEHNR and CDR2 FQNEAQ (reference sequence). The chain's CDR3 is CASSYMPGSEQYF. CDR3 DNA sequence: TGTGCCAGCAGCTACATGCCAGGCTCCGAGCAGTACTTC.

The gene calls are TRBV9 and TRBJ2-7; 9 nucleotides agree with TRBD1. V was clipped by 0 bases and J by 6 bases; unmatched bases: 7. Germline CDR1 is SGDLS and CDR2 is YYNGEE. The CDR3 is made up of 15 amino acids. CDR3 amino acids: CASSVEGDRVSEQYF. In DNA form, the CDR3 reads TGTGCCAGCAGCGTAGAGGGGGACAGGGTTTCCGAGCAGTACTTC. The variable domain in full, completed from reference TRBV9 and TRBJ2-7, reads DSGVTQTPKHLITATGQRVTLRCSPRSGDLSVYWYQQSLDQGLQFLIQYYNGEERAKGNILERFSAQQFPDLHSELNLSSLELGDSALYFCASSVEGDRVSEQYFGPGTRLTVT.

The J gene is TRBJ2-1, the V gene TRBV7-2; D is uncertain. CDR3 length: 12 amino acids. Trimming took off 1 base at V and 8 bases at J, with 6 bases between the two ends. Germline V gives CDR1 SGHTA, CDR2 FQGNSA. The CDR3 sequence is CASSLVYDEQFF. The CDR3 DNA sequence: TGTGCCAGCAGCTTAGTGTACGATGAGCAGTTCTTC. The full variable domain, rest sourced from reference TRBV7-2 and TRBJ2-1, is GAGVSQSPSNKVTEKGKDVELRCDPISGHTALYWYRQSLGQGLEFLIYFQGNSAPDKSGLPSDRFSAERTGGSVSTLTIQRTQQEDSAVYLCASSLVYDEQFFGPGTRLTVL.

V usage is TRBV19 and J usage is TRBJ2-7, with a weak D call TRBD2 (5 bases). The CDR3 loop spans 11 amino acids. V shed 6 bases and J shed 8 bases, with 11 bases lying between them. Germline V gene lookup returns CDR1 LNHDA and CDR2 SQIVND (reference sequence). CDR3 region: CASRKEAKQYF. The CDR3 nucleotides read TGTGCCAGTAGAAAGGAGGCCAAGCAGTACTTC.

This clone showed up just once. This chain uses TRBV28 with TRBJ1-6; 9 bases are shared with TRBD1. The junction had 9 bases not matched to a gene; V was cut back by 5 bases and J by 13 bases. Germline V gives CDR1 MDHEN, CDR2 SYDVKM. This CDR3 is 14 amino acids long. The CDR3 sequence: CASSPGTGFGPLHF. The CDR3 coding sequence is TGTGCCAGCAGTCCCGGGACAGGGTTTGGCCCCCTCCACTTT.

The CDR3 here is CASSSTTTNTGELFF. CDR3 coding DNA: TGTGCCAGTAGTTCGACAACCACGAACACCGGGGAGCTGTTTTTT. This rearrangement joins TRBV19 to TRBJ2-2; no clear D gene. Trimming left V 5 bases short and J 0 bases short, with 10 bases between. From germline, CDR1 is LNHDA and CDR2 SQIVND (reference sequence). The length of the CDR3 is 15 residues.

In its sample, this clone was seen once. The gene calls are TRBV5-1 and TRBJ2-1; 8 nucleotides agree with TRBD2. V lost 4 bases and J lost 4; bases outside the gene matches: 10. The length of the CDR3 is 16 residues. Germline CDR1 SGHRS, CDR2 YFSETQ. In DNA, the CDR3 is TGCGCCAGCAGCCCCGGGACGGGGGGGGCATACAATGAGCAGTTCTTC. Protein product: CASSPGTGGAYNEQFF. The whole variable domain, filled in from reference TRBV5-1 and TRBJ2-1, reads KAGVTQTPRYLIKTRGQQVTLSCSPISGHRSVSWYQQTPGQGLQFLFEYFSETQRNKGNFPGRFSGRQFSNSRSEMNVSTLELGDSALYLCASSPGTGGAYNEQFFGPGTRLTVL.

This rearrangement joins TRBV9 to TRBJ2-2; 10 bases are a match to TRBD2. Trimming took 1 base from V and 3 from J; bases not matched to a gene: 9. The CDR3 is 18 amino acids. CDR1 SGDLS and CDR2 YYNGEE come from the germline V gene. The CDR3 reads CASSVPRTSGGDTGELFF. CDR3 coding DNA: TGTGCCAGCAGCGTACCCCGGACTAGCGGAGGGGACACCGGGGAGCTGTTTTTT.

This chain connects TRBV27 to TRBJ2-1; D may be TRBD2 (6 bases). The CDR3 is made up of 15 amino acids. Between the trimmed V and J ends, which lost 6 bases and 2 bases, there was a span of 14 bases. Germline CDR1 MNHEY, CDR2 SMNVEV (reference sequence). The CDR3 DNA reads as TGTGCCAGCAGCATCATTAGCGGAGCCTACAATGAGCAGTTCTTC. Its translation is CASSIISGAYNEQFF.

This clone was seen a few times. The chain carries TRBV2 and TRBJ1-1, with a possible D match to TRBD1 (6 bases). The CDR3 has 14 amino acids. Per germline, CDR1 SNHLY and CDR2 FYNNEI. Trimming stripped 3 bases from V and 2 bases from J, with 10 bases between. The CDR3 coding sequence is TGTGCCAGCAGTGAGGACAGACTAAACACTGAAGCTTTCTTT. As protein: CASSEDRLNTEAFF.